One and the same sample provided the 6 T cell receptor beta chains below, sequenced in a study of cytomegalovirus exposure and HLA in healthy donors. In the PCR, 60 Vbeta and 13 Jbeta primers were used. Clones were read by immunoSEQ multiplex PCR, and TCRdb kept only the in-frame ones, dropping some. The table lists 120,000 to 150,000 clones, about two thirds of them singletons, with around 4.2% in the top ten. Sequenced input: PBMCs. These receptors all come from a man between 60 and 70 years old in good health and CMV-seronegative.

The V and J genes are TRBV6-5 and TRBJ2-7, with D possibly TRBD1 on 6 matching bases. Germline V lookup: CDR1 MNHEY, CDR2 SVGAGI. This CDR3 spans 14 amino acids. The V gene lost 7 bases and the J gene lost 3 bases, with 16 bases spanning the gap. The CDR3 nucleotides are TGTGCCAGCAAGGCACGGGACATAGTCTACGAGCAGTACTTC. Residues: CASKARDIVYEQYF.

The table lists this clone with a few counts. The chain couples TRBV5-1 to TRBJ2-5; D is unclear. CDR1 is SGHRS and CDR2 is YFSETQ in the germline V gene. The CDR3 spans 14 residues. V gave up 0 bases and J gave up 2 bases, with 8 bases separating them. CDR3 loop: CASSLVEEQETQYF. The CDR3 nucleotides are TGCGCCAGCAGCTTGGTCGAGGAACAAGAGACCCAGTACTTC.

As concerns this clone: This sample includes further DNA sequences coding for the same CDR3. The genes are TRBV10-1 and TRBJ1-6; a possible D gene is TRBD1 (5 bases). The CDR3 is made up of 12 amino acids. V was shortened by 3 bases and J by 9 bases, with 6 bases between the two germline ends. Germline lookup yields CDR1 WNHNN and CDR2 SYGVQD (reference sequence). The DNA for the CDR3 is TGCGCCAGCAGTGACAGGGTTTCACCCCTCCACTTT. Protein sequence: CASSDRVSPLHF.

The chain is built from TRBV7-9 and TRBJ1-4; 10 bases agree with TRBD1. Trimming cost V 3 bases and J 7 bases; bases outside gene matches: 2. CDR3 size: 14 residues. The germline CDR1 and CDR2 sequences are SEHNR and FQNEAQ (reference sequence). CDR3 nucleotides: TGTGCCAGCAGCTTGGGGACAGGGGCTGAAAAACTGTTTTTT. As protein: CASSLGTGAEKLFF.

The chain recombines TRBV7-9 with TRBJ1-5; D is unresolved. CDR1 is SEHNR, CDR2 FQNEAQ, per germline (reference sequence). Trimming shortened V by 6 bases and J by 5 bases, and 11 bases separated the two germline ends. CDR3 length: 13 residues. The chain's CDR3 is CASSSQPYQPQHF. The CDR3 coding sequence is TGTGCCAGCAGTTCACAGCCTTATCAGCCCCAGCATTTT.

The chain carries TRBV10-3 and TRBJ2-1, with TRBD2 identical over 10 bases. Germline lookup yields CDR1 ENHRY and CDR2 SYGVKD. V was clipped by 0 bases and J by 7 bases; unmatched bases: 3. This CDR3 has 15 residues. CDR3 loop: CAISESGTSENEQFF. The CDR3 region has the DNA TGTGCCATCAGTGAGTCCGGGACTAGCGAGAATGAGCAGTTCTTC.